Listed below are T cell receptor beta chains from one sample, sequenced in a study of PD-1 blockade in classical Hodgkin lymphoma. The table came from immunoSEQ multiplex PCR; TCRdb's copy has only in-frame clones and leaves some out. The table shows roughly 100,000 clones, with 78% occurring only once. Sequenced material: peripheral blood mononuclear cells (PBMCs), taken before the fourth cycle of nivolumab. The receptors shown here come from a human donor with classical Hodgkin lymphoma. CDR3s leave out the opening cysteine and the closing phenylalanine or tryptophan. The order of the fields is CDR3 protein, V gene, J gene, D gene. A D gene is named only where the DNA matches it firmly.

ASSTGQGSVQPQH,TRBV7-9,TRBJ1-5,TRBD1
ASSVGQLNTEAF,TRBV9,TRBJ1-1,.
ASSLPGLAGAGELF,TRBV4-1,TRBJ2-2,TRBD2
ASTGPSC,TRBV3-2,TRBJ1-2,.
ASSQDRGQSNEKLF,TRBV4-3,TRBJ1-4,.
ASSIVISYEQY,TRBV19,TRBJ2-7,.
ASGLGTTYEQY,TRBV12-5,TRBJ2-7,.
ASSWAPDYGYT,TRBV19,TRBJ1-2,.
AWSRPGQGTYEQY,TRBV30,TRBJ2-7,TRBD1
AREIGLYEQY,TRBV27,TRBJ2-7,.
ATSRDLGLAGALSYEQY,TRBV15,TRBJ2-7,TRBD2
ATKPDTGGTEAF,TRBV6-5,TRBJ1-1,.
ASRTRGAVSYEQY,TRBV6-5,TRBJ2-7,.
ASSMSTGNTEAF,TRBV2,TRBJ1-1,.